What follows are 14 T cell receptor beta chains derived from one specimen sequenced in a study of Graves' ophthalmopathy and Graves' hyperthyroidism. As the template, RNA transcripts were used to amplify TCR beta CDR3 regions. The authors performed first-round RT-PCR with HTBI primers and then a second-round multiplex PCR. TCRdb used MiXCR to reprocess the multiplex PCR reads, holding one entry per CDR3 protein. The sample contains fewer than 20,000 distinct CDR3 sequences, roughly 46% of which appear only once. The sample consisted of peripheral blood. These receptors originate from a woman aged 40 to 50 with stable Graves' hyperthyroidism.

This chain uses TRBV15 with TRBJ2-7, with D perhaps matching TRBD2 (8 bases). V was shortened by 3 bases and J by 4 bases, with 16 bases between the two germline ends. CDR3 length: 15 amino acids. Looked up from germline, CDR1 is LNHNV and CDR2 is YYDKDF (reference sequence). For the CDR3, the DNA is TGTGCCACCAGCAGGAGGGGGCTAGCGGGTTACGAGCAGTACTTC. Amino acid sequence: CATSRRGLAGYEQYF.

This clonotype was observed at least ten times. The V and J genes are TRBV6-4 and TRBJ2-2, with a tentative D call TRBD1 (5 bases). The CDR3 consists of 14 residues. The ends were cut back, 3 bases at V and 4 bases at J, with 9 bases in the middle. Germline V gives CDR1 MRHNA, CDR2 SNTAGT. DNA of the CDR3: TGTGCCAGCAGTGAGCAGGGTGGCACCGGGGAGCTGTTTTTT. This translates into CASSEQGGTGELFF.

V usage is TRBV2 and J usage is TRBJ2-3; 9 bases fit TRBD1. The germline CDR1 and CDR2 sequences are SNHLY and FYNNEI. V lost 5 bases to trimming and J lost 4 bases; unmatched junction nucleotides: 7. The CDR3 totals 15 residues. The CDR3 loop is CASSLGTGRSDTQYF. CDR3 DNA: TGTGCCAGCAGTTTAGGGACAGGGCGTTCAGATACGCAGTATTTT.

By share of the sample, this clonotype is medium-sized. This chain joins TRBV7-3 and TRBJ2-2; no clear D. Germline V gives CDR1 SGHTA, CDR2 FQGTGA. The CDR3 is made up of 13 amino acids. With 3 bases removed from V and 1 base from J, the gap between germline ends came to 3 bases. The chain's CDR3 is CASSLMNTGELFF. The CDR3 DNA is TGTGCCAGCAGCTTGATGAACACCGGGGAGCTGTTTTTT.

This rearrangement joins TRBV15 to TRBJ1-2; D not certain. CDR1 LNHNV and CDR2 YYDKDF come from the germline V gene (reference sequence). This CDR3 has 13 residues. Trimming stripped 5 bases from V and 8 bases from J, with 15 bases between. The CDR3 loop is CATSAMWSRGYTF. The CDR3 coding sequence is TGTGCCACCAGCGCCATGTGGAGTAGGGGCTACACCTTC. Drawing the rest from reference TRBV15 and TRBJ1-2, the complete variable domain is DAMVIQNPRYQVTQFGKPVTLSCSQTLNHNVMYWYQQKSSQAPKLLFHYYDKDFNNEADTPDNFQSRRPNTSFCFLDIRSPGLGDTAMYLCATSAMWSRGYTFGSGTRLTVV.

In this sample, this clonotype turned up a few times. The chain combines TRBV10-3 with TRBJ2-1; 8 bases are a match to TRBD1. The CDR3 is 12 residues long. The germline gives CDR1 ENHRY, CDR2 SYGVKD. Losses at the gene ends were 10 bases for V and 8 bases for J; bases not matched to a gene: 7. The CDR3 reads CATQTGGDEQFF. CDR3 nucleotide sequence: TGTGCCACGCAAACAGGGGGAGATGAGCAGTTCTTC.

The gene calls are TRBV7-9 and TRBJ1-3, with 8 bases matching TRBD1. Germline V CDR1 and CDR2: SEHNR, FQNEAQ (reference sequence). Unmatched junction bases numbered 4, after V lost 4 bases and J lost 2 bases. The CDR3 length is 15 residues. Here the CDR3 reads CASSSTDRAGNTIYF. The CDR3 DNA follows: TGTGCCAGCAGCTCGACGGACAGGGCTGGAAACACCATATATTTT.

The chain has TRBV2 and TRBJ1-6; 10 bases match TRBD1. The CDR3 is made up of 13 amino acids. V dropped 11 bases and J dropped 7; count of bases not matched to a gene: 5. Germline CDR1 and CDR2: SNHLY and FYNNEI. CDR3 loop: CADRDRGNSPLHF. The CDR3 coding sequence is TGTGCCGACCGGGACAGGGGAAATTCACCCCTCCACTTT.

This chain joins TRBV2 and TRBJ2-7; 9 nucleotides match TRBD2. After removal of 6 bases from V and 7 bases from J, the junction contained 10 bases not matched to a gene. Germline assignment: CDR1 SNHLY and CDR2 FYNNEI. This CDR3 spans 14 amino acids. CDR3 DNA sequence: TGTGCCAGCAGAGAACTAGCGGGTAATCTAGAGCAGTACTTC. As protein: CASRELAGNLEQYF.

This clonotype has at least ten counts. CDR3 nucleotide sequence: TGTGCCAGTAGCGGCCAGGGTATCCCACCCCTCCACTTT. Protein sequence: CASSGQGIPPLHF. V is TRBV5-8 and J is TRBJ1-6; TRBD1 might be the D (5 bases). CDR3 length equals 13 residues. Per the germline V gene, CDR1 is SGHTS and CDR2 is YDEGEE. V lost 8 bases and J lost 11, with 17 bases in between. The full variable domain, in which reference TRBV5-8 and TRBJ1-6 provide the parts outside the CDR3, is EAGVTQSPTHLIKTRGQQATLRCSPISGHTSVYWYQQALGLGLQFLLWYDEGEERNRGNFPPRFSGRQFPNYSSELNVNALELEDSALYLCASSGQGIPPLHFGNGTRLTVT.

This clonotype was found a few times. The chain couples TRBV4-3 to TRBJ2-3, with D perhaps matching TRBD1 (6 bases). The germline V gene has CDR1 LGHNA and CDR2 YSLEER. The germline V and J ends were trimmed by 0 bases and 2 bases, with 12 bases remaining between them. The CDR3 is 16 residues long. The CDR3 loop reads CASSQELGQPTDTQYF. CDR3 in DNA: TGCGCCAGCAGCCAAGAACTCGGACAGCCCACAGATACGCAGTATTTT.

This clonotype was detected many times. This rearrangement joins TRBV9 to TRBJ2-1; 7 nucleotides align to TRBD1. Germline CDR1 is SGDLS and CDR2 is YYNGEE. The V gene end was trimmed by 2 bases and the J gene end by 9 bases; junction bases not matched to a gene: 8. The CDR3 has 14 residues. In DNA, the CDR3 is TGTGCCAGCAGCGTTCACAAGGGGGCCATTGAGCAGTTCTTC. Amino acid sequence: CASSVHKGAIEQFF.

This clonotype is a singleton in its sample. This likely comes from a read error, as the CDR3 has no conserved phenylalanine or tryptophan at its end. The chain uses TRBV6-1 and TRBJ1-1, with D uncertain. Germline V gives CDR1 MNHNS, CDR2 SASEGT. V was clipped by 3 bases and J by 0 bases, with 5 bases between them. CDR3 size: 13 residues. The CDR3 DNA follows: TGTGCCAGCAGTGAGAAGATGAACACTGAAGCTTTCCTT. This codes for CASSEKMNTEAFL.

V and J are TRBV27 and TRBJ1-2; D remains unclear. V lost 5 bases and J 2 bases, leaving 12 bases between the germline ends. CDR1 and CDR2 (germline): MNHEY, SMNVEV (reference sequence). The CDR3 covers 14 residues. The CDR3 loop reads CASSPQQMNYGYTF. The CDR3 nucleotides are TGTGCCAGCAGTCCTCAACAGATGAACTATGGCTACACCTTC.